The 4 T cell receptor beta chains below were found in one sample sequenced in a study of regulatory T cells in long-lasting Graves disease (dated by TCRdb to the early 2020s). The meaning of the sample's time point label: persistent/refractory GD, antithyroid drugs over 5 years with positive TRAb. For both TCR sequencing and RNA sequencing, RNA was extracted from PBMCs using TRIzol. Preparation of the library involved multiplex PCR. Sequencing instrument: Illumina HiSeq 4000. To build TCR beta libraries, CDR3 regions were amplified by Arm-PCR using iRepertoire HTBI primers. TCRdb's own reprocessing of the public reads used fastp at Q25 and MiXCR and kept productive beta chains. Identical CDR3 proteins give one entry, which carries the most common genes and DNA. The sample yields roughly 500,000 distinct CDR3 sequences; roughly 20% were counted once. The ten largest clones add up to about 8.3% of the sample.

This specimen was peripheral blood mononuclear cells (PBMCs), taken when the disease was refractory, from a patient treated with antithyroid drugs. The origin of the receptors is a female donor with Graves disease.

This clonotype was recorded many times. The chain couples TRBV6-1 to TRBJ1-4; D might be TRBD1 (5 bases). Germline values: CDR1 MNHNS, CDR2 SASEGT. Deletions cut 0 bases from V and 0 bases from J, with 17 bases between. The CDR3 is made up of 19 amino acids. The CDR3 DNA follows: TGTGCCAGCAGTGAAGCGTTAGGTTTTGGGGCAGCAACTAATGAAAAACTGTTTTTT. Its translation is CASSEALGFGAATNEKLFF.

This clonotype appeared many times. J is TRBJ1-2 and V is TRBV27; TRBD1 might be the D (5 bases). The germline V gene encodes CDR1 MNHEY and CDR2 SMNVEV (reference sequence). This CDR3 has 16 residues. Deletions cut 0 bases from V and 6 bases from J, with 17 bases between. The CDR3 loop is CASSLSWRDYWDGYTF. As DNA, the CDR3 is TGTGCCAGCAGTTTATCCTGGCGGGACTACTGGGATGGCTACACCTTC.

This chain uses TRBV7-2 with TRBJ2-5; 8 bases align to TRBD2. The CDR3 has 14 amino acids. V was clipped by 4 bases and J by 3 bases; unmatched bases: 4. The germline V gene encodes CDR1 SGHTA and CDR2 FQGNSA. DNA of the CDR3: TGTGCCAGCAGCTGGGGACTAGGGGAAGAGACCCAGTACTTC. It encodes CASSWGLGEETQYF.

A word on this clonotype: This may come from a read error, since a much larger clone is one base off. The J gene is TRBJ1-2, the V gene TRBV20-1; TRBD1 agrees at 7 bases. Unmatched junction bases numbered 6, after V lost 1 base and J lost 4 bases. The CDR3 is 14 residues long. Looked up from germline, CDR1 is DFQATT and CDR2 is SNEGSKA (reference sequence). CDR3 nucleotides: TGCAGTGCTAGAGTCGCCAGGGGGGGCTATGGCTACACCTTC. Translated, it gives CSARVARGGYGYTF.